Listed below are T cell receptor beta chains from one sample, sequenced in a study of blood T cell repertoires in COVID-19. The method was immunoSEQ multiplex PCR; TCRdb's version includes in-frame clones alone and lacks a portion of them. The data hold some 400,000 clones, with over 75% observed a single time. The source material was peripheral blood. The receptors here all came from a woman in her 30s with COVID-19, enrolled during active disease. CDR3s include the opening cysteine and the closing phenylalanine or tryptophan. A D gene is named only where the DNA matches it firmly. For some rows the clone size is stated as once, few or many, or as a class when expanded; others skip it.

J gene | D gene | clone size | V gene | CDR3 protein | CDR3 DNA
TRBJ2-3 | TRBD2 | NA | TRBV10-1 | CASSERGGRAGADTQYF | TGCGCCAGCAGTGAGAGGGGCGGGAGGGCCGGAGCAGATACGCAGTATTTT
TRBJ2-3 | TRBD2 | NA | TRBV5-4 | CASSLKLAGDGDTQYF | TGTGCCAGCAGCTTAAAACTAGCGGGAGATGGAGATACGCAGTATTTT
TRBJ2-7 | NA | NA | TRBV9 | CASSPRGTGYEQYF | TGTGCCAGCAGCCCCCGGGGGACGGGCTACGAGCAGTACTTC
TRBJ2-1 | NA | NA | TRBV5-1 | CASSLDSPYEQFF | TGCGCCAGCAGCTTGGACTCACCCTATGAGCAGTTCTTC
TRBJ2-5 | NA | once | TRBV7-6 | CASSSREETQYF | TGTGCCAGCAGTTCCAGGGAAGAGACCCAGTACTTC
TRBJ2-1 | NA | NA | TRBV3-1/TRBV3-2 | CASSQEARGDEQFF | TGTGCCAGCAGCCAAGAAGCAAGAGGCGATGAGCAGTTCTTC
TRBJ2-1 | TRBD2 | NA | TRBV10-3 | CAPGRGSYNEQFF | TGTGCCCCGGGGCGGGGGTCCTACAATGAGCAGTTCTTC
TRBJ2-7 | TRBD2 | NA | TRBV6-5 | CASSIASGHYEQYF | TGTGCCAGCAGTATAGCTAGCGGACACTACGAGCAGTACTTC
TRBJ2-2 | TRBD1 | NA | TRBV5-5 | CASSFGQGERTGELFF | TGTGCCAGCAGCTTCGGACAGGGTGAAAGGACCGGGGAGCTGTTTTTT
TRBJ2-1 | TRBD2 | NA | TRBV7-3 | CASSLRPREDNEQFF | TGTGCCAGCAGCCTCCGGCCGCGGGAGGACAATGAGCAGTTCTTC
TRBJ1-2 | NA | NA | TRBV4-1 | CASSQGARSYGYTF | TGCGCCAGCAGCCAAGGTGCTCGGTCCTATGGCTACACCTTC
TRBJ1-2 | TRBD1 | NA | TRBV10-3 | CAIKARQGADGYTF | TGTGCCATCAAGGCCCGACAGGGGGCGGATGGCTACACCTTC
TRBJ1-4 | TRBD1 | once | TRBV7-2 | CASSRDRGREKLFF | TGTGCCAGCAGCAGGGACAGGGGTAGGGAAAAACTGTTTTTT
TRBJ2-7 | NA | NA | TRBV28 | CASRYRQVSWEQYF | TGTGCCAGCAGGTACAGACAGGTCTCCTGGGAGCAGTACTTC
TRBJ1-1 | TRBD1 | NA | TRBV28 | CASSEPTGLSTEAFF | TGTGCCAGCAGTGAACCGACAGGGCTTAGCACTGAAGCTTTCTTT
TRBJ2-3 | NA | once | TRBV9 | CASSVAVTDTQYF | TGTGCCAGCAGCGTTGCGGTCACAGATACGCAGTATTTT
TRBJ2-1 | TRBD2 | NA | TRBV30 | CAWSGLAGGQFF | TGTGCCTGGAGTGGACTAGCGGGAGGGCAGTTCTTC
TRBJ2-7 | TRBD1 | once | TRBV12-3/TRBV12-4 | CASRGQGDYEQYF | TGTGCCAGCAGGGGGCAGGGGGACTACGAGCAGTACTTC
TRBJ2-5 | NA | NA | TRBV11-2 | CASSWSGTQYF | TGTGCCAGCAGCTGGTCAGGGACCCAGTACTTC
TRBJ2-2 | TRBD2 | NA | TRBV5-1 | CASSPYGLARVNGELFF | TGCGCCAGCAGCCCTTATGGACTAGCCCGGGTTAACGGGGAGCTGTTTTTT
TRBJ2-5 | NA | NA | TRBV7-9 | CASSLFQGPQETQYF | TGTGCCAGCAGCTTATTCCAGGGCCCCCAAGAGACCCAGTACTTC
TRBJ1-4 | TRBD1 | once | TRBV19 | CASTADRVNEKLFF | TGTGCCAGTACCGCCGACAGGGTGAATGAAAAACTGTTTTTT